The present entry profiles one TCR beta chain with its context. This record comes from a study of shared clonotypes between healthy human individuals. Assay used: immunoSEQ multiplex PCR; TCRdb lists only in-frame clones, some missing. The table has just over 2,000,000 clones, 85% to 95% seen once; the top ten hold about 0.13%. Losses at the gene ends were 4 bases for V and 6 bases for J; bases not matched to a gene: 2. CDR1 and CDR2 from the germline V gene are SGHTA and FQGNSA. The CDR3 runs 15 residues. This clonotype originated in a man aged 18 to 30 in good health. Sequencing input: naive CD4+ T cells sorted from blood. As to subset: CD45RA+ positively selected. The rearrangement links TRBV7-2 to TRBJ2-4; 14 bases align to TRBD2. CDR3 region: CASSWGLAGVNIQYF. The CDR3 DNA follows: TGTGCCAGCAGCTGGGGACTAGCGGGAGTAAACATTCAGTACTTC.